This entry describes one T cell receptor beta chain. The antigen is undetermined. From germline, CDR1 is SGHRS and CDR2 YFSETQ. The CDR3 has 16 residues. J gave up 1 base and V 4 bases, and 10 bases lay outside the gene matches. The sample belongs to a study of beta chain features in type 1 diabetes. Reverse transcription of all isolated RNA meant that expressed TCRB transcripts were sequenced. TCRdb's copy holds only in-frame clones and misses some; the assay was immunoSEQ multiplex PCR. This table holds 310,000 or so clones, roughly 15% found once. Whole-study findings and limits: Shorter TCRB CDR3s, moderately but significantly so, marked every one of the four CD4+ subsets in Type 1 diabetes patients.

The source material was naive CD4+ T cells from blood. This chain joins TRBV5-1 and TRBJ2-5, with 7 bases aligning to TRBD1. This TCR was sampled from a man aged 18 to 29 with type 1 diabetes. The DNA of the CDR3 is TGCGCCAGCAGCAACTCCATGACAGGGCCCCAAGAGACCCAGTACTTC. Protein sequence: CASSNSMTGPQETQYF. Full variable domain (remainder filled in from reference TRBV5-1 and TRBJ2-5): KAGVTQTPRYLIKTRGQQVTLSCSPISGHRSVSWYQQTPGQGLQFLFEYFSETQRNKGNFPGRFSGRQFSNSRSEMNVSTLELGDSALYLCASSNSMTGPQETQYFGPGTRLLVL.